These 20 T cell receptor beta chains originate from one sample sequenced in a study of shared clonotypes between healthy human individuals. Some clones are missing from TCRdb's copy, which holds only in-frame ones; the method was immunoSEQ multiplex PCR. The data contain 230,000 or so clones, 60% to 70% of them singletons. The sequenced sample was memory CD4+ T cells sorted from blood. The subset here: CD45RA-negative fraction. Receptors were obtained from a man aged 25 to 40 in good health.

The chain uses TRBV7-2 and TRBJ2-1; 11 bases agree with TRBD2. Germline V gene lookup returns CDR1 SGHTA and CDR2 FQGNSA. This CDR3 is built from 14 residues. The trim removed 5 bases at V and 10 bases at J, leaving 7 bases unmatched. The CDR3 loop reads CASSPAASGREQFF. The DNA of the CDR3 is TGTGCCAGCAGCCCAGCGGCTAGCGGGAGGGAGCAGTTCTTC.

The rearrangement uses TRBV5-1 and TRBJ2-7; D possibly corresponds to TRBD2 (5 bases). The CDR3 sequence is 16 residues long. Deletions cut 0 bases from V and 4 bases from J, with 17 bases between. Per germline, CDR1 SGHRS and CDR2 YFSETQ. CDR3 sequence: CASSLGAGGHRYEQYF. The CDR3 DNA reads as TGCGCCAGCAGCTTGGGGGCGGGCGGTCACCGTTACGAGCAGTACTTC.

This clone has a handful of counts. The V call is TRBV27, the J call TRBJ1-5; no firm D call. Per germline, CDR1 MNHEY and CDR2 SMNVEV (reference sequence). The CDR3 is made up of 13 amino acids. The V end was cut by 3 bases, the J end by 5 bases, with 8 bases between. This chain's CDR3 is CASSLIFDQPQHF. The CDR3 nucleotides read TGTGCCAGCAGTTTGATCTTTGATCAGCCCCAGCATTTT.

V and J are TRBV6-6 and TRBJ2-7; the match to TRBD2 covers 8 bases. In germline, CDR1 is MNHNY, CDR2 SVGAGI (reference sequence). V lost 2 bases and J lost 0; bases outside the gene matches: 3. This CDR3 has 15 residues. CDR3 sequence reads: CASSYAGGNSYEQYF. DNA for the CDR3: TGTGCCAGCAGTTACGCGGGAGGCAACTCCTACGAGCAGTACTTC.

This clone appeared a few times. The V call is TRBV29-1, the J call TRBJ2-7; possibly TRBD1 for D (6 bases). This CDR3 contains 14 residues. Per the germline V gene, CDR1 is SQVTM and CDR2 is ANQGSEA. Trimming pared 4 bases from V and 4 bases from J, leaving 17 bases between. The CDR3 spells CSVGPGEIGYEQYF. CDR3 sequence (DNA): TGCAGCGTTGGCCCAGGGGAAATAGGATACGAGCAGTACTTC.

The chain joins TRBV30 to TRBJ1-1; 7 bases line up with TRBD1. V dropped 1 base and J dropped 3; count of bases not matched to a gene: 8. Germline V gene lookup returns CDR1 GTSNPN and CDR2 SVGIG (reference sequence). There are 15 residues in the CDR3. The CDR3 loop is CAWSGQGFGYTEAFF. In nucleotides, the CDR3 is TGTGCCTGGAGTGGACAGGGATTCGGGTACACTGAAGCTTTCTTT.

This sequence joins TRBV11-2 and TRBJ1-4, with D uncertain. CDR1 and CDR2 (germline): SGHAT, FQNNGV. The CDR3 runs to 14 residues. V lost 1 base and J 1 base, leaving 4 bases between the germline ends. The CDR3 sequence: CASSLGLTNEKLFF. CDR3 in DNA: TGTGCCAGCAGCTTAGGCTTAACTAATGAAAAACTGTTTTTT.

This chain links TRBV27 with TRBJ2-7, with D tentatively TRBD1 (6 bases). Germline assignment: CDR1 MNHEY and CDR2 SMNVEV (reference sequence). With 4 bases removed from V and 3 bases from J, the gap between germline ends came to 13 bases. The CDR3 is 14 amino acids. The CDR3 loop reads CASSSQGRNYEQYF. The CDR3 DNA reads TGTGCCAGCAGTTCACAGGGCCGGAACTACGAGCAGTACTTC.

The chain combines TRBV5-6 with TRBJ2-3, with D unresolved. Germline V CDR1 and CDR2: SGHDT, YYEEEE. This CDR3 region has 12 residues. Trimming removed 3 bases from V and 7 bases from J, with 9 bases in between. CDR3 amino acids: CASSYRGNTQYF. CDR3 in DNA: TGTGCCAGCAGCTACAGAGGCAATACGCAGTATTTT.

This clone was counted a few times. The chain links TRBV28 to TRBJ2-2; TRBD2 is a possible D gene (7 bases). The germline CDR1 and CDR2 sequences are MDHEN and SYDVKM. V lost 7 bases and J lost 2, with 14 bases in between. This CDR3 contains 15 residues. The CDR3 loop reads CASISSGTNTGELFF. CDR3 DNA: TGTGCCAGCATATCGAGCGGGACAAACACCGGGGAGCTGTTTTTT.

In its sample, this clone was seen a few times. The junction departs from the called germline gene at one end, perhaps through a read error. V and J are TRBV15 and TRBJ2-7; D call uncertain. This CDR3 contains 11 residues. Germline V CDR1 and CDR2: LNHNV, YYDKDF (reference sequence). CDR3 nucleotides: TGTGCCACCAGCAGCGGCTACGGGCAGTACTTC. Translating it yields CATSSGYGQYF.

In its sample, this clone was seen a few times. The chain couples TRBV2 to TRBJ2-1, with D hard to call. The germline V gene encodes CDR1 SNHLY and CDR2 FYNNEI. CDR3 length equals 12 residues. With 2 bases removed from V and 8 bases from J, the gap between germline ends came to 7 bases. CDR3: CASSEQAHEQFF. For the CDR3, the DNA is TGTGCCAGCAGTGAACAGGCCCATGAGCAGTTCTTC.

This clone was counted a few times. The chain carries TRBV11-2 and TRBJ1-1; 7 positions match TRBD1. The CDR3 has 15 amino acids. Germline CDR1 reads SGHAT; CDR2 reads FQNNGV. J lost 1 base, V lost 5 bases, and 7 bases had no gene match. DNA of the CDR3: TGTGCCAGCAGCCCCACAGGGGCTCCGAACACTGAAGCTTTCTTT. Translating it yields CASSPTGAPNTEAFF.

This chain links TRBV12-5 with TRBJ2-5; D may be TRBD1 (6 bases). The CDR3 loop spans 13 amino acids. Between the trimmed V and J ends, which lost 6 bases and 2 bases, there was a span of 10 bases. The germline CDR1 and CDR2 sequences are LGHNT and FRNRAP. CDR3 loop: CASGWDTQETQYF. In DNA form, the CDR3 reads TGTGCTAGTGGCTGGGACACTCAAGAGACCCAGTACTTC.

At least ten counts were recorded for this clone. The chain links TRBV7-8 to TRBJ2-2; no definite D call. There are 12 residues in the CDR3. Germline assignment: CDR1 SGHVS and CDR2 FQNEAQ. Trimming removed 1 base from V and 13 bases from J, with 10 bases in between. CDR3 loop: CASSLGVDALFF. In DNA, the CDR3 is TGTGCCAGCAGCTTAGGTGTGGACGCGCTGTTTTTT.

Worth noting for this clone: The limits of the CDR3 on the DNA are not certain, so only TCRdb's listed CDR3 is given. The rearrangement uses TRBV25-1 and TRBJ2-2; the listed D gene, TRBD2, was not tested against the DNA. The CDR3 is 18 residues long, ends included. Germline CDR1 and CDR2: MGHDK and SYGVNS. The CDR3 loop is CASTTRTTRQPTPGSCFF.

This clone was observed a single time. The chain recombines TRBV2 with TRBJ2-1; 7 bases line up with TRBD2. The CDR3 has 17 residues. Germline V lookup: CDR1 SNHLY, CDR2 FYNNEI. J lost 1 base, V lost 6 bases, and 12 bases had no gene match. CDR3 bases: TGTGCCAGCAGCACCCCCTCGCGGGGGTCTTCCTACAATGAGCAGTTCTTC. Amino acid sequence: CASSTPSRGSSYNEQFF.

Points on this clone: The same CDR3 arises from other DNA sequences in this sample as well. The chain links TRBV2 to TRBJ2-3; D unresolved. This CDR3 has 11 amino acids. Germline-derived CDR1 and CDR2 are SNHLY and FYNNEI. The V gene lost 4 bases and the J gene lost 6 bases, with 5 bases spanning the gap. CDR3 nucleotides: TGTGCCAGCAGTGGGCGCGATACGCAGTATTTT. Translating it yields CASSGRDTQYF.

The V gene is TRBV4-3, the J gene TRBJ2-1; a weak D match, TRBD1 (5 bases). V lost 4 bases and J lost 1, with 11 bases in between. Germline CDR1 reads LGHNA; CDR2 reads YSLEER. This CDR3 region has 15 residues. CDR3: CASSPDSYSYNEQFF. CDR3 DNA: TGCGCCAGCAGCCCCGACAGTTATTCCTACAATGAGCAGTTCTTC.

Note on this clone: At the DNA level, this CDR3 is encoded by other sequences in the same sample as well. This sequence joins TRBV7-2 and TRBJ2-5; D may correspond to TRBD1 or TRBD2 (6 bases each). This CDR3 spans 14 amino acids. Germline assignment: CDR1 SGHTA and CDR2 FQGNSA. The germline V and J ends were trimmed by 1 base and 2 bases, with 8 bases remaining between them. The CDR3 DNA is TGTGCCAGCAGCTTAGGAGGGGGGCAAGAGACCCAGTACTTC. It encodes CASSLGGGQETQYF.